Listed here is a single T cell receptor beta chain. The target antigen is unknown. This specimen belongs to a study of regulatory T cells in long-lasting Graves disease. Broader study findings: Preferential use of TRBV28, TRBJ1-2 and TRBJ2-5 was seen in persistent disease. Sampling was limited to peripheral blood rather than thyroid tissue.

The TCR beta library used iRepertoire HTBI primers with Arm-PCR amplification of CDR3. TCRdb recomputed calls from the multiplex PCR reads with MiXCR, one row per CDR3 protein. The profile shows about 430,000 distinct CDR3 sequences, around 23% of them singletons. Indicated time point: persistent/refractory GD, antithyroid drugs over 5 years with positive TRAb. PBMC RNA was the source of the TCR library. The CDR3 extends over 13 amino acids. With 2 bases removed from V and 7 bases from J, the gap between germline ends came to 9 bases. Germline V gene data show CDR1 as ENHRY and CDR2 as SYGVKD. Sequenced material: peripheral blood mononuclear cells (PBMCs), taken when the disease was refractory, from a patient treated with antithyroid drugs. The TCR sequence derives from a female donor with Graves disease. The J gene is TRBJ2-1, the V gene TRBV10-3; D not certain. CDR3 sequence: CAISEGVENEQFF. The CDR3 region has the DNA TGTGCCATCAGTGAGGGTGTGGAAAATGAGCAGTTCTTC.